Presented here are 24 T cell receptor beta chains from one specimen sequenced in a study of blood T cell repertoires in COVID-19. The assay was immunoSEQ multiplex PCR, and TCRdb's table has in-frame clones only and misses some. The sample comprises under 250,000 clones, just under 90% of which are singletons, and approximately 2.6% rests with the top ten. The sequencing input was peripheral blood. The source of these receptors is a man under 40 with COVID-19, enrolled during active disease.

This clone was seen only once. The chain links TRBV4-3 to TRBJ1-6, with D unresolved. The V gene lost 5 bases and the J gene lost 7 bases, with 18 bases spanning the gap. The CDR3 has 16 residues. Germline V gives CDR1 LGHNA, CDR2 YSLEER. CDR3 sequence reads: CASSSEASSGNSPLHF. As DNA, the CDR3 is TGCGCCAGCAGCTCCGAGGCCTCAAGCGGCAATTCACCCCTCCACTTT.

The CDR3 bases are TGTGCCAGCAGTCAAAGACAGGGAAGGCAGCCCCAGCATTTT. Protein sequence: CASSQRQGRQPQHF. This chain connects TRBV28 to TRBJ1-5; 7 positions match TRBD1. CDR1 MDHEN and CDR2 SYDVKM come from the germline V gene. The V gene end was trimmed by 5 bases and the J gene end by 7 bases; junction bases not matched to a gene: 8. CDR3 length: 14 amino acids.

The chain has TRBV7-3 and TRBJ1-6; 7 bases line up with TRBD1. The CDR3 contains 16 residues. Trimming took 2 bases from V and 5 from J; bases not matched to a gene: 6. Looked up from germline, CDR1 is SGHTA and CDR2 is FQGTGA. The CDR3 sequence: CASSLLGGADNSPLHF. CDR3 in DNA: TGTGCCAGCAGCTTATTAGGGGGCGCGGATAATTCACCCCTCCACTTT.

V gene TRBV7-9 combines with J gene TRBJ2-5; D is unclear. Germline loops: CDR1 SEHNR, CDR2 FQNEAQ (reference sequence). This CDR3 has 15 amino acids. V dropped 2 bases and J dropped 5 bases, with 15 bases sitting between them. The CDR3 spells CASSLNVLVNETQYF. In nucleotides, the CDR3 is TGTGCCAGCAGCTTAAATGTCCTAGTTAATGAGACCCAGTACTTC.

V gene TRBV3-1 (or the pseudogene TRBV3-2) combines with J gene TRBJ1-4; TRBD1 agrees at 7 bases. Germline CDR1 and CDR2: LGHDT and YNNKEL (reference sequence). V trimming: 2 bases; J trimming: 8 bases; junction bases outside the gene matches: 5. The CDR3 is 14 residues long. CDR3 region: CASSQNRGYEKLFF. In DNA, the CDR3 is TGTGCCAGCAGCCAAAACAGGGGCTACGAAAAACTGTTTTTT.

The V gene is TRBV6-1, the J gene TRBJ2-7; perhaps TRBD1 as D (6 bases). The V end was cut by 2 bases, the J end by 4 bases, with 21 bases between. Germline CDR1 is MNHNS and CDR2 is SASEGT. CDR3 length: 17 residues. CDR3 in DNA: TGTGCCAGCAGTGAAAAGGCCCAATGGACAGAGCCTTACGAGCAGTACTTC. Its translation is CASSEKAQWTEPYEQYF.

This clone has just a few counts. The chain couples TRBV19 to TRBJ1-1, with D hard to call. CDR3 length: 12 residues. Germline-derived CDR1 and CDR2 are LNHDA and SQIVND (reference sequence). V was shortened by 7 bases and J by 4 bases, with 10 bases between the two germline ends. CDR3: CASTRSITEAFF. The CDR3 DNA follows: TGTGCCAGTACGCGAAGTATCACTGAAGCTTTCTTT.

This chain connects TRBV27 to TRBJ1-2, with TRBD1 matching over 8 bases. CDR1 and CDR2 (germline): MNHEY, SMNVEV (reference sequence). This CDR3 is built from 15 residues. The junction had 8 bases not matched to a gene; V was cut back by 4 bases and J by 4 bases. Here the CDR3 reads CASSSPRTGSYGYTF. CDR3 in DNA: TGTGCCAGCAGTTCCCCGCGGACAGGGAGCTATGGCTACACCTTC.

The V call is TRBV25-1, the J call TRBJ2-7; 10 nucleotides agree with TRBD2. The V and J ends lost 4 bases and 2 bases, in that order; junction bases with no gene match: 5. Germline CDR1 reads MGHDK; CDR2 reads SYGVNS. CDR3 size: 15 residues. CDR3 region: CASSVGLATAYEQYF. The CDR3 nucleotides read TGTGCCAGCAGTGTGGGACTAGCGACGGCCTACGAGCAGTACTTC.

The DNA for the CDR3 is TGTGCCAGCTGGGCAGGCCCTTCCTACAATGAGCAGTTCTTC. Translated: CASWAGPSYNEQFF. The rearrangement uses TRBV6-6 and TRBJ2-1; D gene unclear. Trimming removed 8 bases at V and 1 base at J, with 12 bases between. This CDR3 is built from 14 residues. Per germline, CDR1 MNHNY and CDR2 SVGAGI (reference sequence).

The chain joins TRBV27 to TRBJ1-4; D ambiguous. V lost 6 bases to trimming and J lost 7 bases, with 21 bases between them. The CDR3 length is 16 residues. Germline V gene sequence: CDR1 MNHEY, CDR2 SMNVEV (reference sequence). The CDR3 nucleotides read TGTGCCAGCAGCTCCCTGCCCGGACTGGGTGGTGAAAAACTGTTTTTT. As protein: CASSSLPGLGGEKLFF.

The V call is TRBV19, the J call TRBJ2-7; TRBD1 matches at 7 bases. The CDR3 covers 14 residues. With 4 bases clipped from V and 5 bases from J, the junction kept 8 bases outside the gene matches. Germline V CDR1 and CDR2: LNHDA, SQIVND (reference sequence). The CDR3 nucleotides are TGTGCCAGTAGTACAAGGGACAGAGCCGACGAGCAGTACTTC. This translates into CASSTRDRADEQYF.

This rearrangement joins TRBV10-2 to TRBJ1-2, with D uncertain. This CDR3 spans 13 amino acids. V was trimmed by 0 bases and J by 8 bases, leaving 10 bases between them. Looked up from germline, CDR1 is WSHSY and CDR2 is SAAADI. CDR3 bases: TGCGCCAGCAGTGAGTCGTACAGTGAAGGCTACACCTTC. The encoded protein is CASSESYSEGYTF.

This clone was seen a single time. The rearrangement uses TRBV9 and TRBJ2-7, with TRBD1 identical over 9 bases. V was clipped by 0 bases and J by 3 bases; unmatched bases: 4. Germline loops: CDR1 SGDLS, CDR2 YYNGEE. CDR3 length: 15 residues. CDR3 sequence reads: CASSVGTGVIYEQYF. The CDR3 coding sequence is TGTGCCAGCAGCGTAGGGACAGGGGTGATCTACGAGCAGTACTTC.

The V gene is TRBV7-9, the J gene TRBJ1-3; unclear D gene. CDR3 size: 18 residues. Per germline, CDR1 SEHNR and CDR2 FQNEAQ (reference sequence). Trimming left V 6 bases short and J 3 bases short, with 24 bases between. CDR3 residues: CASRDGRRGPTNGNTIYF. DNA for the CDR3: TGTGCCAGCAGAGACGGTAGGCGAGGCCCTACTAATGGAAACACCATATATTTT.

The chain links TRBV7-9 to TRBJ1-2, with 8 bases identical to TRBD1. The CDR3 contains 14 residues. Germline values: CDR1 SEHNR, CDR2 FQNEAQ (reference sequence). Trimming removed 5 bases from V and 2 bases from J; junction bases left unmatched: 4. DNA for the CDR3: TGTGCCAGCAGCGCCCGGACAGGGAACTATGGCTACACCTTC. Protein product: CASSARTGNYGYTF. Full variable domain (missing parts from reference TRBV7-9 and TRBJ1-2): DTGVSQNPRHKITKRGQNVTFRCDPISEHNRLYWYRQTLGQGPEFLTYFQNEAQLEKSRLLSDRFSAERPKGSFSTLEIQRTEQGDSAMYLCASSARTGNYGYTFGSGTRLTVV.

The chain is built from TRBV2 and TRBJ1-2; D uncertain. This CDR3 contains 14 residues. Trimming took 6 bases from V and 0 from J, leaving 11 bases between them. Germline CDR1 reads SNHLY; CDR2 reads FYNNEI. CDR3 nucleotide sequence: TGTGCCAGCAGCCTTGACACTTCTAACTATGGCTACACCTTC. Protein product: CASSLDTSNYGYTF.

The chain carries TRBV6-6 and TRBJ2-1; TRBD1 is a possible D gene (6 bases). CDR1 is MNHNY and CDR2 is SVGAGI in the germline V gene (reference sequence). The CDR3 loop spans 15 amino acids. V lost 5 bases and J 0 bases, leaving 11 bases between the germline ends. Here the CDR3 reads CASSQGWSSYNEQFF. CDR3 nucleotides: TGTGCCAGCAGTCAGGGGTGGAGCTCCTACAATGAGCAGTTCTTC.

The V and J genes are TRBV4-3 and TRBJ2-1, with D possibly matching TRBD2 (6 bases). This CDR3 is built from 15 residues. Germline values: CDR1 LGHNA, CDR2 YSLEER. Between the trimmed V and J ends, which lost 0 bases and 4 bases, there was a span of 10 bases. The CDR3 region is CASSQDGGTYNEQFF. In DNA, the CDR3 is TGCGCCAGCAGCCAAGATGGCGGGACTTACAATGAGCAGTTCTTC.

The rearrangement uses TRBV7-8 and TRBJ2-2, with 10 nucleotides matching TRBD2. The CDR3 covers 18 residues. Germline V CDR1 and CDR2: SGHVS, FQNEAQ. Unmatched junction bases numbered 8, after V lost 0 bases and J lost 4 bases. CDR3 sequence reads: CASSLATAGGRGTGELFF. DNA for the CDR3: TGTGCCAGCAGCTTAGCCACAGCGGGGGGGCGAGGCACCGGGGAGCTGTTTTTT.

The genes are TRBV19 and TRBJ1-6; TRBD1 matches at 10 bases. Germline V gene sequence: CDR1 LNHDA, CDR2 SQIVND (reference sequence). This CDR3 region has 15 residues. V lost 3 bases to trimming and J lost 15 bases; unmatched junction nucleotides: 11. In DNA, the CDR3 is TGTGCCAGTAGTATTTTAAATGCCGGGACAGGGGTCCTCCACTTT. It translates to CASSILNAGTGVLHF.

The rearrangement uses TRBV5-1 and TRBJ1-3, with a weak D call TRBD1 (6 bases). Germline-derived CDR1 and CDR2 are SGHRS and YFSETQ. CDR3 size: 14 residues. Trimming removed 4 bases at V and 0 bases at J, with 8 bases between. CDR3 region: CASSEGGSGNTIYF. The CDR3 DNA sequence: TGCGCCAGCAGCGAAGGGGGCTCTGGAAACACCATATATTTT.

A few counts support this clone. The chain combines TRBV7-8 with TRBJ2-7; D gene unclear. V was shortened by 4 bases and J by 0 bases, with 10 bases between the two germline ends. Germline lookup yields CDR1 SGHVS and CDR2 FQNEAQ. This CDR3 is 14 amino acids long. CDR3 protein: CASSYILSSYEQYF. CDR3 in DNA: TGTGCCAGCAGCTATATCCTGAGCTCCTACGAGCAGTACTTC.

The chain recombines TRBV7-2 with TRBJ1-2, with D tentatively TRBD1 (5 bases). V was trimmed by 0 bases and J by 4 bases, leaving 12 bases between them. Germline values: CDR1 SGHTA, CDR2 FQGNSA. The CDR3 is made up of 15 amino acids. CDR3 sequence: CASSLAGWGAYGYTF. CDR3 in DNA: TGTGCCAGCAGCTTAGCGGGGTGGGGCGCCTATGGCTACACCTTC.